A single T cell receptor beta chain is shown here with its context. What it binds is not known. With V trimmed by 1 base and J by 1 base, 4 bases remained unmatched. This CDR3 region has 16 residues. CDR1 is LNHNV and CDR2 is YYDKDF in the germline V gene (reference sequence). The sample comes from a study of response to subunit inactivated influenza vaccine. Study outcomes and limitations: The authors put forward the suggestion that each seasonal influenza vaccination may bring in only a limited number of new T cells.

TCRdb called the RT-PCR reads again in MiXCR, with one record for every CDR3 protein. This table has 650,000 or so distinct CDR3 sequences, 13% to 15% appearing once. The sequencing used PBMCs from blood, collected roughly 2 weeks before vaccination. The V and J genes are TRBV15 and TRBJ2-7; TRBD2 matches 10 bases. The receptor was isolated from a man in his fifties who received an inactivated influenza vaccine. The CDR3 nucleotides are TGTGCCACCAGCAGAGCGACACTAGCGGGATCCTACGAGCAGTACTTC. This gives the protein CATSRATLAGSYEQYF. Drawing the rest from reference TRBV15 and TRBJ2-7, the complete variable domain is DAMVIQNPRYQVTQFGKPVTLSCSQTLNHNVMYWYQQKSSQAPKLLFHYYDKDFNNEADTPDNFQSRRPNTSFCFLDIRSPGLGDTAMYLCATSRATLAGSYEQYFGPGTRLTVT.